The rows below give T cell receptor beta chains drawn from one sample of a study of blood T cell repertoires in COVID-19. Assay: immunoSEQ multiplex PCR; the TCRdb copy retains only in-frame clones and omits some. The sample has about 250,000 clones; approximately 90% are singletons. The source material was PBMCs or T cells enriched from blood (not recorded which). The receptors stem from a woman aged 25 to 39 with acute COVID-19. Both conserved end residues are part of each CDR3. The D gene is left open where the match is weak. Only part of the rows carry a size: once, few, many, or a class if the clone is expanded.

d_gene	len	v_gene	abundance	j_gene	CDR3nt	CDR3aa
-	14	TRBV5-4	-	TRBJ1-3	TGTGCCAGCAGCTTGTGGGGAGCTGGAAACACCATATATTTT	CASSLWGAGNTIYF
TRBD1	16	TRBV4-3	-	TRBJ1-4	TGCGCCAGCAGCCAGTTTAAGGGACAGGTTAATGAAAAACTGTTTTTT	CASSQFKGQVNEKLFF
-	13	TRBV6-5	-	TRBJ1-1	TGTGCCAGCAGTTATAATCAACTCACTGAAGCTTTCTTT	CASSYNQLTEAFF
TRBD1	18	TRBV18	few	TRBJ1-6	TGTGCCAGCTCGCCCGGACAGGGGATTCGATTCGGTAATTCACCCCTCCACTTT	CASSPGQGIRFGNSPLHF
TRBD1	15	TRBV11-2	-	TRBJ1-2	TGTGCCAGCAGCTTGGTTGGGACAGCTCTCTATGGCTACACCTTC	CASSLVGTALYGYTF
-	15	TRBV15	-	TRBJ2-1	TGTGCCACCAGCCCCCTAGCGATGGATTACAATGAGCAGTTCTTC	CATSPLAMDYNEQFF
-	16	TRBV6-5	-	TRBJ1-6	TGTGCCAGCAGTTACGGGGGCCGACGGTATAATTCACCCCTCCACTTT	CASSYGGRRYNSPLHF
TRBD1	15	TRBV19	-	TRBJ2-7	TGTGCCAGTAGTATTACCGGGACAGGGACCTACGAGCAGTACTTC	CASSITGTGTYEQYF
-	12	TRBV5-1	-	TRBJ1-2	TGCGCCAGCAGCTCCGATCGGGGGGGCTACACCTTC	CASSSDRGGYTF
TRBD1	15	TRBV23-1	-	TRBJ2-5	TGCGCCAGCAGTCTCACGGACAGGGGTTATGAGACCCAGTACTTC	CASSLTDRGYETQYF
-	14	TRBV5-4	-	TRBJ1-1	TGTGCCAGCAGCTTGACAGGGCCGGACACTGAAGCTTTCTTT	CASSLTGPDTEAFF
TRBD2	14	TRBV9	-	TRBJ2-7	TGTGCCAGCAGCGTGGGACTAGCTAACTCCGAGCAGTACTTC	CASSVGLANSEQYF
-	15	TRBV6-1	-	TRBJ1-2	TGTGCCAGCAGTGAAGCGCTTTCAGACATCTATGGCTACACCTTC	CASSEALSDIYGYTF
TRBD2	15	TRBV3-1/TRBV3-2	-	TRBJ2-3	TGTGCCAGCAGCCCCGGGGGGGCCGGCGCAGATACGCAGTATTTT	CASSPGGAGADTQYF
TRBD1	14	TRBV19	-	TRBJ1-1	TGTGCCAGTAGTACCCGACAGGGTCGGACTGAAGCTTTCTTT	CASSTRQGRTEAFF
TRBD2	12	TRBV29-1	-	TRBJ2-5	TGCAGCGGTTCGGGGGGGCAAGAGACCCAGTACTTC	CSGSGGQETQYF
-	14	TRBV9	few	TRBJ1-5	TGTGCCAGCAGCACCGGCCCGTCGGGGCAGCCCCAGCATTTT	CASSTGPSGQPQHF
TRBD2	13	TRBV19	-	TRBJ2-3	TGTGCCAGCGTTAGCGGGGGCACAGATACGCAGTATTTT	CASVSGGTDTQYF
TRBD2	15	TRBV5-1	-	TRBJ2-3	TGCGCCAGCCACTCCGGGACTAGCGGGGGAGATACGCAGTATTTT	CASHSGTSGGDTQYF
TRBD1	14	TRBV7-6	-	TRBJ2-7	TGTGCCAGCAGTTATCCGGGACAGCCCTACGAGCAGTACTTC	CASSYPGQPYEQYF
TRBD2	16	TRBV30	-	TRBJ2-7	TGTGCCTGGGGGGGGAAGGGACTAGCGGGGCCCTACGAGCAGTACTTC	CAWGGKGLAGPYEQYF
-	12	TRBV12-5	-	TRBJ2-3	TGTGCTAGTGGTTTGAACTGGGATACGCAGTATTTT	CASGLNWDTQYF
TRBD1	15	TRBV11-3	once	TRBJ1-1	TGTGCCAGCAGCCCTTCCGCAGGGGGCGTCACTGAAGCTTTCTTT	CASSPSAGGVTEAFF
TRBD1	15	TRBV19	-	TRBJ2-7	TGTGCCAGTAGTATAGCCGGGACAGGGCCTCACGAGCAGTACTTC	CASSIAGTGPHEQYF
-	12	TRBV14	once	TRBJ1-2	TGTGCCAGCAGCCAAGGCGCTTTTGGCTACACCTTC	CASSQGAFGYTF
-	13	TRBV4-1	-	TRBJ1-2	TGCGCCAGCAGCCAAACAGGGACGTATGGCTACACCTTC	CASSQTGTYGYTF
-	14	TRBV10-1	-	TRBJ2-1	TGCGCCAGCAGTTACGGGACACCCAACAATGAGCAGTTCTTC	CASSYGTPNNEQFF
-	13	TRBV25-1	-	TRBJ1-2	TGTGCCAGCAATTCAGACAGCCTATATGGCTACACCTTC	CASNSDSLYGYTF
TRBD2	15	TRBV5-1	-	TRBJ2-1	TGCGCCAGCAGCTTGGCCCCGGGGGGGTACAATGAGCAGTTCTTC	CASSLAPGGYNEQFF
-	11	TRBV19	-	TRBJ2-1	TGTGCCACGTCGGGACTCAATGAGCAGTTCTTC	CATSGLNEQFF
-	14	TRBV2	-	TRBJ1-2	TGTGCCAGCAGTGAAGTATCCCGACTGCATGGCTACACCTTC	CASSEVSRLHGYTF
-	17	TRBV11-2	-	TRBJ2-2	TGTGCCAGCAGCTTTAGAACTAGCCCCCTGGGAACCGGGGAGCTGTTTTTT	CASSFRTSPLGTGELFF
TRBD1	15	TRBV2	-	TRBJ1-5	TGTGCCAGCAGTGAAGTTCAGGGGGTCGATCAGCCCCAGCATTTT	CASSEVQGVDQPQHF
TRBD1	16	TRBV4-1	-	TRBJ2-7	TGCGCCAGCAGCCAAGATTTTGGGACAGGGGGCTACGAGCAGTACTTC	CASSQDFGTGGYEQYF
-	11	TRBV12-3/TRBV12-4	few	TRBJ2-1	TGTGCCAGCAGTTTCGTCAATGAGCAGTTCTTC	CASSFVNEQFF
-	15	TRBV4-1	-	TRBJ2-7	TGCGCCAGCAGCCAGGGACCGGGGACAAACTACGAGCAGTACTTC	CASSQGPGTNYEQYF
TRBD2	17	TRBV4-3	-	TRBJ2-2	TGCGCCAGCAGCCAAGATGAAGCGGGAGAGAACACCGGGGAGCTGTTTTTT	CASSQDEAGENTGELFF
-	14	TRBV11-2	-	TRBJ2-7	TGTGCCAGCAGCTTAGCAGCAGGGCATATCGAGCAGTACTTC	CASSLAAGHIEQYF
-	13	TRBV19	-	TRBJ2-2	TGTGCCAGTAGTATTAGGGGGTCCGGGGAGCTGTTTTTT	CASSIRGSGELFF
TRBD2	15	TRBV2	-	TRBJ2-3	TGTGCGATTGGAGGACTAGCGGAGAGCACAGATACGCAGTATTTT	CAIGGLAESTDTQYF
-	14	TRBV7-9	-	TRBJ2-7	TGTGCCAGCAGCTTAGGAGATCGGGGGTACGAGCAGTACTTC	CASSLGDRGYEQYF
-	20	TRBV10-2	once	TRBJ1-4	TGCGCCAGCAGTGAGTCGATCGGACCAGGGCAGGCGGATGTTAATGAAAAACTGTTTTTT	CASSESIGPGQADVNEKLFF
TRBD1	14	TRBV10-2	-	TRBJ1-6	TGCGCCAGCAGTCGACAGGGAGATAATTCACCCCTCCACTTT	CASSRQGDNSPLHF
TRBD1	14	TRBV6-5	-	TRBJ1-5	TGTGCCAGCAGTTTACGACAGGGAAGTCAGCCCCAGCATTTT	CASSLRQGSQPQHF
TRBD1	14	TRBV7-9	-	TRBJ1-1	TGTGCCAGCAGCTCACAGGGGGGAACTCCTGAAGCTTTCTTT	CASSSQGGTPEAFF
-	13	TRBV11-2	-	TRBJ2-2	TGTGCCAGCAGCTTAGAGAGCAACGGGGAGCTGTTTTTT	CASSLESNGELFF
-	14	TRBV7-2	-	TRBJ2-5	TGTGCCAGCAGCTTAGAGGGAGCGAGGGAGACCCAGTACTTC	CASSLEGARETQYF
TRBD1	14	TRBV18	-	TRBJ1-2	TGTGCCAGCTCACCAAGAGGGACAGGGGATGGCTACACCTTC	CASSPRGTGDGYTF
TRBD1	14	TRBV6-5	-	TRBJ1-2	TGTGCCAGCAGTTCGGACAGGTCTAACTATGGCTACACCTTC	CASSSDRSNYGYTF
-	14	TRBV11-2	-	TRBJ1-2	TGTGCCAGCAGCTTCCTGGACAGCCTTAGTGGCTACACCTTC	CASSFLDSLSGYTF